These 28 T cell receptor beta chains were all obtained from the same sample, sequenced in a study of naive and memory T cell subsets. Both TRBC1 and TRBC2 were covered by a beta constant-region primer of two equimolar oligonucleotides. Ligated cDNA was amplified by four rounds of PCR with nested alpha and beta constant-region primers and SP2. Using its own MiXCR run on the UMI-ligation and nested PCR reads, TCRdb lists one record per CDR3 protein. The data show 95,000 to 150,000 distinct CDR3 sequences, 36% seen once. What was sequenced was central memory CD4+ T cells from blood. These TCRs come from a human donor in good health.

This chain uses TRBV19 with TRBJ2-1, with a possible D match to TRBD2 (6 bases). The CDR3 consists of 16 residues. The germline gives CDR1 LNHDA, CDR2 SQIVND (reference sequence). V was trimmed by 5 bases and J by 5 bases, leaving 19 bases between them. The CDR3: CASSPGSGVGNNEQFF. The CDR3 coding sequence is TGTGCCAGTAGTCCCGGGAGCGGAGTAGGAAACAATGAGCAGTTCTTC.

At least ten counts were recorded for this clonotype. V is TRBV2 and J is TRBJ2-1; possible D gene TRBD2, 5 bases. There are 12 residues in the CDR3. Germline V gene sequence: CDR1 SNHLY, CDR2 FYNNEI. With 2 bases removed from V and 9 bases from J, the gap between germline ends came to 8 bases. The CDR3 region has the DNA TGTGCCAGCAGTGAAATGAGGGCTGAGCAGTTCTTC. Its protein is CASSEMRAEQFF.

This clonotype showed up just a few times. The chain is built from TRBV18 and TRBJ2-4; D is perhaps TRBD1 (6 bases). Trimming pared 0 bases from V and 0 bases from J, leaving 12 bases between. CDR3 length: 17 residues. From germline, CDR1 is KGHSH and CDR2 LQKENI. The CDR3 DNA is TGTGCCAGCTCACCACCGTCAGGGGCCCTAGCCAAAAACATTCAGTACTTC. Protein product: CASSPPSGALAKNIQYF.

The chain combines TRBV29-1 with TRBJ2-3; D is undetermined. V was trimmed by 4 bases and J by 2 bases, leaving 7 bases between them. This CDR3 comprises 12 residues. Germline V gives CDR1 SQVTM, CDR2 ANQGSEA. CDR3 DNA sequence: TGCAGCGTTGCCGGCGACACAGATACGCAGTATTTT. Protein: CSVAGDTDTQYF.

V gene TRBV28 combines with J gene TRBJ2-7; the match to TRBD1 covers 9 bases. This CDR3 is 15 amino acids long. The J segment lost 9 bases and the V segment lost 4 bases, leaving 13 bases of the junction unmatched. CDR1 and CDR2 (germline): MDHEN, SYDVKM. CDR3 coding DNA: TGTGCCAGCAGTTCTCAAGGGACAGGGAAGATCGGGCAGTACTTC. Its protein product is CASSSQGTGKIGQYF.

The chain carries TRBV20-1 and TRBJ2-1; 7 bases map to TRBD2. The ends lost 6 bases at V and 0 bases at J; junction bases unmatched: 8. The CDR3 contains 15 residues. Germline assignment: CDR1 DFQATT and CDR2 SNEGSKA (reference sequence). CDR3 sequence: CSARVLANSYNEQFF. DNA for the CDR3: TGCAGTGCGAGGGTACTAGCGAACTCCTACAATGAGCAGTTCTTC.

This clonotype was seen a few times. The CDR3 region is CASSQDTGSGRETQYF. The CDR3 coding sequence is TGCGCCAGCAGCCAAGATACAGGGTCAGGGCGGGAGACCCAGTACTTC. The gene calls are TRBV4-3 and TRBJ2-5; weak D call: TRBD1 (6 bases). Trimming removed 0 bases at V and 5 bases at J, with 16 bases between. Germline assignment: CDR1 LGHNA and CDR2 YSLEER. The CDR3 length is 16 residues.

The chain joins TRBV4-1 to TRBJ2-7, with 9 bases aligning to TRBD2. Trimming at V came to 1 base and at J to 2 bases, leaving 6 bases not matched to a gene. Germline-derived CDR1 and CDR2 are MGHRA and YSYEKL. This CDR3 is built from 16 residues. The CDR3 spells CASSQGSTSGPYEQYF. As DNA, the CDR3 is TGCGCCAGCAGCCAAGGGTCGACTAGCGGTCCCTACGAGCAGTACTTC.

This clonotype has more than one count but fewer than ten. The J gene is TRBJ2-7, the V gene TRBV11-2; 9 nucleotides align to TRBD2. V dropped 0 bases and J dropped 12; count of bases not matched to a gene: 9. The CDR3 sequence is 14 residues long. Germline V CDR1 and CDR2: SGHAT, FQNNGV. The CDR3 DNA reads TGTGCCAGCAGCTTAGACGGGACTAGCACGGGGGCGTACTTC. Translating gives CASSLDGTSTGAYF.

This clonotype was detected ten times or more. The V gene is TRBV5-6, the J gene TRBJ2-4; 7 positions agree with TRBD2. CDR3 size: 16 residues. Germline lookup yields CDR1 SGHDT and CDR2 YYEEEE. After removal of 1 base from V and 6 bases from J, the junction contained 10 bases not matched to a gene. Here the CDR3 reads CASSLLAGVSRNIQYF. The DNA for the CDR3 is TGTGCCAGCAGCTTGTTGGCGGGAGTATCGAGAAACATTCAGTACTTC.

The table lists this clonotype with a few counts. The genes are TRBV20-1 and TRBJ2-2, with D hard to call. Looked up from germline, CDR1 is DFQATT and CDR2 is SNEGSKA (reference sequence). The CDR3 totals 14 residues. Trimming pared 5 bases from V and 1 base from J, leaving 11 bases between. The CDR3 coding sequence is TGCAGTGCTCCGTCGTGGGGGAACACCGGGGAGCTGTTTTTT. This encodes CSAPSWGNTGELFF.

The genes are TRBV7-2 and TRBJ2-4, with 11 bases lining up with TRBD1. Germline assignment: CDR1 SGHTA and CDR2 FQGNSA. The V and J ends lost 4 bases and 7 bases, in that order; junction bases with no gene match: 3. The CDR3 sequence is 14 residues long. The DNA for the CDR3 is TGTGCCAGCAGCTACGGACAGGGGGCGAACATTCAGTACTTC. Residues: CASSYGQGANIQYF.

This clonotype came up many times. The chain uses TRBV20-1 and TRBJ2-1, with 12 bases matching TRBD2. Germline CDR1 and CDR2: DFQATT and SNEGSKA (reference sequence). The CDR3 length is 16 residues. J gave up 10 bases and V 3 bases, and 13 bases lay outside the gene matches. CDR3 DNA: TGCAGTGCTAGTGCTCTAGCGGGAGGGGGTGCTGGCGAGCAGTTCTTC. Protein product: CSASALAGGGAGEQFF.

V is TRBV7-9 and J is TRBJ2-7; 7 bases map to TRBD1. V trimming: 5 bases; J trimming: 2 bases; junction bases outside the gene matches: 9. This CDR3 has 15 residues. CDR1 is SEHNR, CDR2 FQNEAQ, per germline (reference sequence). The CDR3 spells CASSSRRQGPYEQYF. In nucleotides, the CDR3 is TGTGCCAGCAGCAGCCGGAGACAGGGACCCTACGAGCAGTACTTC. Full variable domain (remainder filled in from reference TRBV7-9 and TRBJ2-7): DTGVSQNPRHKITKRGQNVTFRCDPISEHNRLYWYRQTLGQGPEFLTYFQNEAQLEKSRLLSDRFSAERPKGSFSTLEIQRTEQGDSAMYLCASSSRRQGPYEQYFGPGTRLTVT.

This sequence joins TRBV20-1 and TRBJ2-5; the D gene could be TRBD1 or TRBD2 (6 bases each). The CDR3 length is 15 residues. Trimming left V 0 bases short and J 2 bases short, with 13 bases between. CDR1 is DFQATT and CDR2 is SNEGSKA in the germline V gene (reference sequence). CDR3 loop: CSARDLRGQQETQYF. CDR3 bases: TGCAGTGCTAGAGATCTCCGGGGGCAACAAGAGACCCAGTACTTC.

V is TRBV29-1 and J is TRBJ2-3; D possibly matches TRBD1 or TRBD2 (5 bases each). Germline V gives CDR1 SQVTM, CDR2 ANQGSEA. The CDR3 loop spans 14 amino acids. With 6 bases removed from V and 4 bases from J, the gap between germline ends came to 17 bases. The CDR3 loop is CSVRDGIGSDTQYF. In DNA, the CDR3 is TGCAGCGTCCGGGACGGGATAGGCTCAGATACGCAGTATTTT.

This clonotype was seen only a few times. The chain recombines TRBV6-1 with TRBJ2-3; D not resolved. The CDR3 sequence is 12 residues long. Trimming shortened V by 6 bases and J by 2 bases, and 6 bases separated the two germline ends. CDR1 MNHNS and CDR2 SASEGT come from the germline V gene. CDR3 residues: CASSGDTDTQYF. The CDR3 coding sequence is TGTGCCAGCAGCGGAGACACAGATACGCAGTATTTT.

This clonotype was recorded a few times. V and J are TRBV20-1 and TRBJ2-1, with TRBD1 matching over 8 bases. The CDR3 loop spans 16 amino acids. The trim removed 2 bases at V and 3 bases at J, leaving 9 bases unmatched. Germline values: CDR1 DFQATT, CDR2 SNEGSKA (reference sequence). CDR3 amino acids: CSARPTGGSIYNEQFF. The DNA for the CDR3 is TGCAGTGCTAGACCCACAGGGGGATCGATCTACAATGAGCAGTTCTTC.

The gene calls are TRBV27 and TRBJ2-4, with 9 bases matching TRBD1. CDR3 length equals 15 residues. The junction had 7 bases not matched to a gene; V was cut back by 4 bases and J by 6 bases. Germline V gives CDR1 MNHEY, CDR2 SMNVEV (reference sequence). The CDR3 DNA reads as TGTGCCAGCAGTTCAAGGACAGGGGTTGGAAACATTCAGTACTTC. This sequence encodes CASSSRTGVGNIQYF.

This clonotype was counted between two and nine times. The CDR3 loop is CSARDKGVAGGEYF. The CDR3 nucleotides are TGCAGTGCTAGAGATAAGGGAGTCGCCGGGGGAGAGTACTTC. V is TRBV20-1 and J is TRBJ2-5; perhaps TRBD2 as D (6 bases). V was cut by 0 bases and J by 12 bases, with 20 bases left in between. The germline CDR1 and CDR2 sequences are DFQATT and SNEGSKA (reference sequence). The CDR3 contains 14 residues.

In DNA, the CDR3 is TGCAGTGCTAGAGATCAACTAGCGGGAGTTGCTGAGCAGTTCTTC. Translated, it gives CSARDQLAGVAEQFF. V and J are TRBV20-1 and TRBJ2-1; the match to TRBD2 covers 11 bases. This CDR3 is built from 15 residues. V was clipped by 0 bases and J by 9 bases; unmatched bases: 7. Germline CDR1 and CDR2: DFQATT and SNEGSKA (reference sequence).

This chain connects TRBV5-1 to TRBJ1-2; 9 nucleotides match TRBD1. Trimming took 5 bases from V and 8 from J; bases not matched to a gene: 13. Germline-derived CDR1 and CDR2 are SGHRS and YFSETQ. The CDR3 extends over 15 amino acids. The CDR3 reads CASSYTAGQGYGYTF. CDR3 DNA sequence: TGCGCCAGCAGTTACACGGCGGGACAGGGATACGGCTACACCTTC.

This chain joins TRBV27 and TRBJ2-7; D is perhaps TRBD2 (5 bases). CDR1 and CDR2 (germline): MNHEY, SMNVEV (reference sequence). V lost 3 bases to trimming and J lost 1 base, with 10 bases between them. The CDR3 is 14 amino acids. CDR3 protein: CASSFLPGSYEQYF. The CDR3 region has the DNA TGTGCCAGCAGTTTCCTCCCGGGGTCCTACGAGCAGTACTTC.

This chain uses TRBV24-1 with TRBJ2-1; TRBD2 matches 8 bases. With V trimmed by 9 bases and J by 4 bases, 7 bases remained unmatched. The germline CDR1 and CDR2 sequences are KGHDR and SFDVKD. This CDR3 is built from 14 residues. The chain's CDR3 is CATASGSIYNEQFF. The CDR3 coding sequence is TGTGCCACCGCAAGCGGGAGCATATACAATGAGCAGTTCTTC.

The chain is built from TRBV10-3 and TRBJ2-3, with D tentatively TRBD1 (6 bases). The V gene lost 6 bases and the J gene lost 2 bases, with 12 bases spanning the gap. This CDR3 has 14 residues. Per germline, CDR1 ENHRY and CDR2 SYGVKD. The CDR3 protein is CAISHRDPTDTQYF. Here the CDR3 DNA reads TGTGCCATCAGCCACAGGGACCCCACAGATACGCAGTATTTT.

V is TRBV28 and J is TRBJ2-7; TRBD1 matches 9 bases. This CDR3 has 14 amino acids. Germline CDR1 and CDR2: MDHEN and SYDVKM. J lost 2 bases, V lost 10 bases, and 9 bases had no gene match. CDR3 region: CANKGTGRPYEQYF. The CDR3, as DNA: TGTGCCAACAAAGGGACAGGGCGCCCCTACGAGCAGTACTTC.

Comments on this clonotype: A read error may explain this, as a much larger clone is one base away. This chain links TRBV11-2 with TRBJ2-5; D uncertain. Germline V gene lookup returns CDR1 SGHAT and CDR2 FQNNGV. The CDR3 contains 14 residues. CDR3 nucleotides: TGTGCCAGCAGCTTGCTGGGGATACAAGAGGCCCAGTACTTC. Its translation is CASSLLGIQEAQYF.

This clonotype was seen a handful of times. The chain uses TRBV29-1 and TRBJ2-7, with a weak D call TRBD1 (5 bases). In germline, CDR1 is SQVTM, CDR2 ANQGSEA. Trimming pared 6 bases from V and 6 bases from J, leaving 15 bases between. The CDR3 is 12 residues long. The CDR3 protein is CSVRFQGSEQYF. In DNA, the CDR3 is TGCAGCGTGCGTTTTCAGGGATCCGAGCAGTACTTC.